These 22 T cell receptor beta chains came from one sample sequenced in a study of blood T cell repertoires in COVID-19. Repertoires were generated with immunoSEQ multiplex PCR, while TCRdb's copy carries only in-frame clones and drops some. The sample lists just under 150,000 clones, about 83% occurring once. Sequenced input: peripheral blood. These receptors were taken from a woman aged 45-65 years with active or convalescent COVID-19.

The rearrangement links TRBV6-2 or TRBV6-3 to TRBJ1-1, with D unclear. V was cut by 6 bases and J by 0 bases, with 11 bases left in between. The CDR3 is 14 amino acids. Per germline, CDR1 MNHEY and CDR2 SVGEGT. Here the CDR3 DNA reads TGTGCCAGCAGCTTATTACCGGTGAACACTGAAGCTTTCTTT. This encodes CASSLLPVNTEAFF.

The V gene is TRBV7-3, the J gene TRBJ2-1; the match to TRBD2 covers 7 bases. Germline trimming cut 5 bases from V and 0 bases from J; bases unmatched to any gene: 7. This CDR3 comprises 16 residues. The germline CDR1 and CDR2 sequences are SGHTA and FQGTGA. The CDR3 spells CASSLNGRPSYNEQFF. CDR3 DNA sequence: TGTGCCAGCAGCCTTAACGGGAGGCCCTCCTACAATGAGCAGTTCTTC.

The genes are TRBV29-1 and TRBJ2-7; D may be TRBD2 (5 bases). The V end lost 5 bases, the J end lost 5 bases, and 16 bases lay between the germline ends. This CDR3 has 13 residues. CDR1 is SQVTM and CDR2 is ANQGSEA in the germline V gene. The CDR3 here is CSVSGIGGDEQYF. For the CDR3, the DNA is TGCAGCGTTTCGGGGATAGGTGGGGACGAGCAGTACTTC.

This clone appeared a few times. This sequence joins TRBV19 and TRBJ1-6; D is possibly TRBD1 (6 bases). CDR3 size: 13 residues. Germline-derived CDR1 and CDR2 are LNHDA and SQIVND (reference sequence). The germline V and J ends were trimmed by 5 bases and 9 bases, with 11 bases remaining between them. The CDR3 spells CASSPTGSSPLHF. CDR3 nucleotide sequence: TGTGCCAGTAGTCCTACAGGGAGTTCACCCCTCCACTTT.

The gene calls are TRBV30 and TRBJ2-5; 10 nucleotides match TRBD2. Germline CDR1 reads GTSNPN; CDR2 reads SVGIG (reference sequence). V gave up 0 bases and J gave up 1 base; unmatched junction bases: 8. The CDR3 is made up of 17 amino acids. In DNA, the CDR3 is TGTGCCTGGAGTGTATTGTGGCGGACTAGCGGCCAAGAGACCCAGTACTTC. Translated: CAWSVLWRTSGQETQYF.

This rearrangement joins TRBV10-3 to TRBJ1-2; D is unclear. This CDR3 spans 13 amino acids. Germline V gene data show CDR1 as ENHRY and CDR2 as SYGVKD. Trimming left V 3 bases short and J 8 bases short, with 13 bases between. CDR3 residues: CAISDGVARGYTF. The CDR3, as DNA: TGTGCCATCAGTGATGGAGTCGCCCGGGGCTACACCTTC.

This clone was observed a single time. CDR3 DNA sequence: TGTGCCAGCTCACCAGCACAGAACACTGAAGCTTTCTTT. Amino acids: CASSPAQNTEAFF. The chain carries TRBV18 and TRBJ1-1; D not resolved. Trimming cost V 2 bases and J 1 base, with 5 bases left between them. In germline, CDR1 is KGHSH, CDR2 LQKENI. The CDR3 is 13 residues long.

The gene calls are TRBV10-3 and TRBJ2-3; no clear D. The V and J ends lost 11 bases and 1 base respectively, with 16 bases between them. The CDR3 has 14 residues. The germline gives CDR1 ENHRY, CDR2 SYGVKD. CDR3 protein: CAALTEVGTDTQYF. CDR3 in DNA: TGTGCCGCCCTGACTGAAGTGGGCACAGATACGCAGTATTTT.

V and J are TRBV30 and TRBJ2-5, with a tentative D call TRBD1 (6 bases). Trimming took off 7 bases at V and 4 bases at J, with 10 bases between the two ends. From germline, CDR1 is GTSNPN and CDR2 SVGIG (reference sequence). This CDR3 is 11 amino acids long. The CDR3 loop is CALTDRETQYF. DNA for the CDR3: TGTGCCTTGACGGACAGAGAGACCCAGTACTTC.

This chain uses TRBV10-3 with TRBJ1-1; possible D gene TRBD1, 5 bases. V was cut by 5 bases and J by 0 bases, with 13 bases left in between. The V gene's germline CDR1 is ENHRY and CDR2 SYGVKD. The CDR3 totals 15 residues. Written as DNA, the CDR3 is TGTGCCATCAGTAAGGGACTGACAGTGAACACTGAAGCTTTCTTT. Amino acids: CAISKGLTVNTEAFF.

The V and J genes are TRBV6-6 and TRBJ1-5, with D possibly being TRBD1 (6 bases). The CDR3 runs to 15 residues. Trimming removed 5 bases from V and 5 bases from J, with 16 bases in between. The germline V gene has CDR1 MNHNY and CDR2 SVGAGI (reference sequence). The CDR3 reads CASSLRTAHHQPQHF. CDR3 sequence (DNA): TGTGCCAGCAGTCTCCGGACAGCCCATCATCAGCCCCAGCATTTT.

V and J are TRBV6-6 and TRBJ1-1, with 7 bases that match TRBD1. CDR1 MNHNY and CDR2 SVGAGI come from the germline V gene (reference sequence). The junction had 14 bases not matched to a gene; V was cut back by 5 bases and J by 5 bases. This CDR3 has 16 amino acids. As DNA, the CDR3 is TGTGCCAGCAGTCGAACAGGGGTTGGCCCGAAGACTGAAGCTTTCTTT. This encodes CASSRTGVGPKTEAFF.

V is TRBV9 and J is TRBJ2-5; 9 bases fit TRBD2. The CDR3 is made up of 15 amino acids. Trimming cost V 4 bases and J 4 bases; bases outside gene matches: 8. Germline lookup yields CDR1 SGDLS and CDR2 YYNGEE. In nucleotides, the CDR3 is TGTGCCAGCAGCACCGTAGCGGGAGCGGGAGAGACCCAGTACTTC. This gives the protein CASSTVAGAGETQYF.

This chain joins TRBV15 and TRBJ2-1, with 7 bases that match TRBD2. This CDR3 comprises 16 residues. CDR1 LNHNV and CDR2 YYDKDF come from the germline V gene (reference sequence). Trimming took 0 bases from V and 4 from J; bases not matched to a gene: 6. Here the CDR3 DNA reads TGTGCCACCAGCAGAGATGGTAGCGGGTCTTACAATGAGCAGTTCTTC. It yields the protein CATSRDGSGSYNEQFF.

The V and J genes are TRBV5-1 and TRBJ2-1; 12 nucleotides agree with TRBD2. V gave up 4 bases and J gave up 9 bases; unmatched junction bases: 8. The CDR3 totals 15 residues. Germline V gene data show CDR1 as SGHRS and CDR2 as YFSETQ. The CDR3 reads CASSPLAGGHFEQFF. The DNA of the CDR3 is TGCGCCAGCAGCCCCCTAGCGGGAGGGCACTTTGAGCAGTTCTTC.

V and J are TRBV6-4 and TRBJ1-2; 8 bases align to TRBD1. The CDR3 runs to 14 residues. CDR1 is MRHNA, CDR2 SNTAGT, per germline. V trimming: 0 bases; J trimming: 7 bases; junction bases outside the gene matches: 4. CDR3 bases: TGTGCCAGCAGTGACTCGATACAGGGGGTTGGCTACACCTTC. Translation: CASSDSIQGVGYTF.

CDR3 sequence (DNA): TGTGCCATCAAACGGACGGACTTCTACACTGAAGCTTTCTTT. It is translated as CAIKRTDFYTEAFF. The chain is built from TRBV10-3 and TRBJ1-1; no clear D. The V end lost 7 bases, the J end lost 3 bases, and 15 bases lay between the germline ends. The CDR3 has 14 amino acids. The germline CDR1 and CDR2 sequences are ENHRY and SYGVKD.

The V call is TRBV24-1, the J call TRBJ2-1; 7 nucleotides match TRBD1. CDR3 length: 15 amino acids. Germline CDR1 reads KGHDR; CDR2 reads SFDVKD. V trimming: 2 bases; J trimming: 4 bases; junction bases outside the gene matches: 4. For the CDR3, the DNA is TGTGCCACCAGTGATTCTACAGGGGCTTACAATGAGCAGTTCTTC. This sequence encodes CATSDSTGAYNEQFF.

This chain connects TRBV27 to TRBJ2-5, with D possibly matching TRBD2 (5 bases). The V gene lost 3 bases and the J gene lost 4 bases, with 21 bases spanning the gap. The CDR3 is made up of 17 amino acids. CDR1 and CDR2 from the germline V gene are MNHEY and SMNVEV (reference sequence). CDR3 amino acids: CASSFSLRVAGPETQYF. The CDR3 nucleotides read TGTGCCAGCAGTTTCTCCTTAAGGGTCGCGGGCCCAGAGACCCAGTACTTC.

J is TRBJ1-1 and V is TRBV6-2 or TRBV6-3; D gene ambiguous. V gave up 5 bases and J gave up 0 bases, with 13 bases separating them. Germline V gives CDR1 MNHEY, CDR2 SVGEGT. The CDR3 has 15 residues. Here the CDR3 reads CASSRTKSMNTEAFF. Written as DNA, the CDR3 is TGTGCCAGCAGTCGAACTAAAAGTATGAACACTGAAGCTTTCTTT.

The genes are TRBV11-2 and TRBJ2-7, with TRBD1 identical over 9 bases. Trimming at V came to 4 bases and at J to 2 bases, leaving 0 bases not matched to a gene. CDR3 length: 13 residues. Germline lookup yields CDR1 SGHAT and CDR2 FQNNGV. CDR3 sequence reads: CASSWTGAYEQYF. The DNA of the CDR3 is TGTGCCAGCAGCTGGACAGGGGCCTACGAGCAGTACTTC.

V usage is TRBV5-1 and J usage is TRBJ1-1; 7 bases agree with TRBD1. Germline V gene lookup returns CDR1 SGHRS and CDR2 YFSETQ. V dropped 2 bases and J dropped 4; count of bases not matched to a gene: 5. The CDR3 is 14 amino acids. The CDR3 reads CASSFGGGGTEAFF. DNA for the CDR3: TGCGCCAGCAGCTTTGGAGGGGGCGGCACTGAAGCTTTCTTT.